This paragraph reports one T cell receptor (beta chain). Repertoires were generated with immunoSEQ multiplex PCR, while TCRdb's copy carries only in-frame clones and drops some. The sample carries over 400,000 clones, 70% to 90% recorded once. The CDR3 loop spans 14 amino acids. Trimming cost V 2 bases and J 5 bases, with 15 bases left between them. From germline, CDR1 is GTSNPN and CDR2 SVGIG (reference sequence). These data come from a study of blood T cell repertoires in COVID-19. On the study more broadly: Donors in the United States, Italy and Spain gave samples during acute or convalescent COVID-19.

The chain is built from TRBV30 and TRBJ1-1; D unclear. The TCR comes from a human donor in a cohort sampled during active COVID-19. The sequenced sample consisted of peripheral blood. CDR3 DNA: TGTGCCTGGAGTAGATGGGCAGGAGGAACTGAAGCTTTCTTT. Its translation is CAWSRWAGGTEAFF. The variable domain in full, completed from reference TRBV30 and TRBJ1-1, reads SQTIHQWPATLVQPVGSPLSLECTVEGTSNPNLYWYRQAAGRGLQLLFYSVGIGQISSEVPQNLSASRPQDRQFILSSKKLLLSDSGFYLCAWSRWAGGTEAFFGQGTRLTVV.